This is a list of T cell receptor beta chains from one sample in a study of shared clonotypes between healthy human individuals. The protocol was immunoSEQ multiplex PCR, while the TCRdb copy is restricted to in-frame clones and leaves out a portion. The table lists 630,000 or so clones, 98% of them singletons. Sequenced material: naive CD8+ T cells sorted from blood. The receptors shown here come from a man aged 25-45 years in good health. Both conserved end residues are part of each CDR3. The D gene is left open where the match is weak. Where a row states a size, it is once, few, many or the class of an expanded clone; other rows omit it.

TRBV27	NA	NA	TRBJ2-7	TGTGCCAGCAGTCCACAGGGTACCTACGAGCAGTACTTC	CASSPQGTYEQYF
TRBV5-5	TRBD1	once	TRBJ2-7	TGTGCCAGCAGCTTGGGACAGGGGATCGTCTACGAGCAGTACTTC	CASSLGQGIVYEQYF
TRBV27	TRBD1	NA	TRBJ2-7	TGTGCCAGCAGTGTGACAGGGGGTGGACTAGTCTACGAGCAGTACTTC	CASSVTGGGLVYEQYF
TRBV7-9	NA	NA	TRBJ2-1	TGTGCCAGCAGCCCCTCGCGGGGTCGCAGATACAATGAGCAGTTCTTC	CASSPSRGRRYNEQFF
TRBV9	TRBD2	NA	TRBJ2-2	TGTGCCAGCAGCGTAGCAGCGGGAGTCCCGGGGGGGGAGCTGTTTTTT	CASSVAAGVPGGELFF
TRBV9	TRBD2	NA	TRBJ2-3	TGTGCCAGCAGCCTACTAGCGGGAGTCGCAGATACGCAGTATTTT	CASSLLAGVADTQYF
TRBV23-1	NA	NA	TRBJ2-7	TGCGCCAGCAGTCATCCGGGGACCTACGAGCAGTACTTC	CASSHPGTYEQYF
TRBV7-8	TRBD2	NA	TRBJ2-5	TGTGCCAGCAGCTTCCTGACTAGCAGAAACAACCCTCAAGAGACCCAGTACTTC	CASSFLTSRNNPQETQYF
TRBV5-1	NA	once	TRBJ2-1	TGCGCCAGCAGCCCGGGTGGGGCCAATGAGCAGTTCTTC	CASSPGGANEQFF
TRBV29-1	TRBD2	NA	TRBJ2-1	TGCAGCGTTGAAGATCACCCGGGCGGGAGTTACAATGAGCAGTTCTTC	CSVEDHPGGSYNEQFF
TRBV18	NA	NA	TRBJ1-4	TGTGCCAGCTCATTTTATAGACGGCCCGAGGCAACTAATGAAAAACTGTTTTTT	CASSFYRRPEATNEKLFF
TRBV10-2	NA	NA	TRBJ1-1	TGCGCCAGCAGTGAGCCGCGATTGGCGGGGGCTACTAGCACTGAAGCTTTCTTT	CASSEPRLAGATSTEAFF
TRBV7-9	NA	NA	TRBJ1-2	TGTGCCAGCAGCCCCCAGCCAGAGCCCAACTATGGCTACACCTTC	CASSPQPEPNYGYTF
TRBV4-1	TRBD1	NA	TRBJ2-7	TGCGCCAGCAGCCAAGATCGCCCAGGGGGATACTACGAGCAGTACTTC	CASSQDRPGGYYEQYF
TRBV6-5	NA	once	TRBJ2-5	TGTGCCAGCAGTTACTCGGGTGGGGGTGGAAAGACCCAGTACTTC	CASSYSGGGGKTQYF
TRBV7-9	NA	once	TRBJ2-1	TGTGCCAGCAGCCTCGATGGTTACAATGAGCAGTTCTTC	CASSLDGYNEQFF
TRBV6-5	NA	NA	TRBJ1-2	TGTGCCAGCAGTCCGGGAGGGACCTATGGCTACACCTTC	CASSPGGTYGYTF
TRBV5-6	NA	NA	TRBJ2-7	TGTGCCAGCAGCACTGACATAAGACCCTACGAGCAGTACTTC	CASSTDIRPYEQYF
TRBV7-6	NA	NA	TRBJ2-4	TGTGCCAGCAGCCAGGGGGGGCGGGAGTTAGCCAAAAACATTCAGTACTTC	CASSQGGRELAKNIQYF
TRBV10-2	TRBD2	NA	TRBJ2-1	TGCGCCAGCAGTGTGGGACTAGCGGGTTACAATGAGCAGTTCTTC	CASSVGLAGYNEQFF
TRBV7-3	TRBD1	NA	TRBJ2-5	TGTGCCAGCAGCCCCTATCCGGGACAGGGGCTCCAAGAGACCCAGTACTTC	CASSPYPGQGLQETQYF
TRBV7-2	NA	NA	TRBJ1-1	TGTGCCAGCACATATTTAAACACTGAAGCTTTCTTT	CASTYLNTEAFF
TRBV11-2	TRBD1	NA	TRBJ2-1	TGTGCCAGCAGAGACAGGGTATACAATGAGCAGTTCTTC	CASRDRVYNEQFF
TRBV14	TRBD1	NA	TRBJ1-2	TGTGCCAGCAGCTCGGACAGGGGCTACTATGGCTACACCTTC	CASSSDRGYYGYTF
TRBV7-9	TRBD2	NA	TRBJ2-7	TGTGCCAGCAGCCTACTAGCGGGAGGGCCGGGCGAGCAGTACTTC	CASSLLAGGPGEQYF
TRBV11-2	TRBD1	NA	TRBJ2-7	TGTGCCAGCAGGATGACTACAGGGGCCTACGAGCAGTACTTC	CASRMTTGAYEQYF
TRBV7-6	NA	NA	TRBJ1-2	TGTGCCAGCAGCTTACGGGACACCGAAATGCCTAACTATGGCTACACCTTC	CASSLRDTEMPNYGYTF
TRBV29-1	TRBD1	NA	TRBJ2-1	TGCAGCGTTGAAGACACCGCCGGGACAGACAATGAGCAGTTCTTC	CSVEDTAGTDNEQFF
TRBV7-9	NA	NA	TRBJ2-5	TGTGCCAGCAGCTTAGTGCTTGGAGGGCTGGAGACCCAGTACTTC	CASSLVLGGLETQYF
TRBV5-4	TRBD1	NA	TRBJ2-1	TGTGCCAGCTCCTCGGGACAGTACAATGAGCAGTTCTTC	CASSSGQYNEQFF
TRBV9	NA	NA	TRBJ2-1	TGTGCCAGCAGCGCCCCGAGGAGCTACAATGAGCAGTTCTTC	CASSAPRSYNEQFF
TRBV7-6	NA	NA	TRBJ1-2	TGTGCCAGCAGCTTAGCGATGGGCCTGGGGGATGATAAAACCTCTAACTATGGCTACACCTTC	CASSLAMGLGDDKTSNYGYTF
TRBV7-9	NA	NA	TRBJ2-7	TGTGCCAGCAGCGTACCGGGACACAGCTCCTACGAGCAGTACTTC	CASSVPGHSSYEQYF
TRBV5-1	TRBD2	NA	TRBJ2-1	TGCGCCAGCAGCTTGTTACTAGCGGGAGGGCCTCTTATCAATGAGCAGTTCTTC	CASSLLLAGGPLINEQFF
TRBV7-9	NA	NA	TRBJ1-2	TGTGCCAGCAGCTTAGATGCCAGGCCTAACTATGGCTACACCTTC	CASSLDARPNYGYTF
TRBV10-3	NA	NA	TRBJ2-1	TGTGCCATCAGTATCCCCGATGGGGCGAGCTCCTACAATGAGCAGTTCTTC	CAISIPDGASSYNEQFF
TRBV27	NA	NA	TRBJ2-1	TGTGCCAGCAACCCTTTGGGGAACAATGAGCAGTTCTTC	CASNPLGNNEQFF
TRBV9	NA	NA	TRBJ2-1	TGTGCCAGCAGCCCCTGGGACTCGTCCGGGAATGAGCAGTTCTTC	CASSPWDSSGNEQFF
TRBV4-1	NA	once	TRBJ2-2	TGCGCCAGCAGTTTCTACCCCGGGGACACCGGGGAGCTGTTTTTT	CASSFYPGDTGELFF
TRBV7-2	NA	NA	TRBJ1-2	TGTGCCAGCAGCTTAGCGCCCCCCCACCGGCTGGCAGACTATGGCTACACCTTC	CASSLAPPHRLADYGYTF
TRBV11-3	NA	NA	TRBJ2-1	TGTGCCAGCAGCCCCGCTCGGGAAGGGTGGGATGAGCAGTTCTTC	CASSPAREGWDEQFF
TRBV7-9	TRBD1	NA	TRBJ2-1	TGTGCCAGCAGCCAACCGGGACAGGGCTACAATGAGCAGTTCTTC	CASSQPGQGYNEQFF
TRBV27	NA	NA	TRBJ1-1	TGTGCCAGCAGTTCCCGGGTATACACTGAAGCTTTCTTT	CASSSRVYTEAFF
TRBV7-9	TRBD1	NA	TRBJ1-1	TGTGCCAGCAGCGTAGAACAGGGGAGGAACACTGAAGCTTTCTTT	CASSVEQGRNTEAFF
TRBV5-6	TRBD1	NA	TRBJ2-7	TGTGCCAGCAGCCGGACAGGGCTAAGGTACGAGCAGTACTTC	CASSRTGLRYEQYF
TRBV11-2	TRBD1	NA	TRBJ2-3	TGTGCCAGCAGCACCGCGCCTCGGACAGGGCCGACAGATACGCAGTATTTT	CASSTAPRTGPTDTQYF
TRBV28	NA	NA	TRBJ2-3	TGTGCCAGCAGTCCTCCCGACACAGATACGCAGTATTTT	CASSPPDTDTQYF
TRBV9	NA	NA	TRBJ2-3	TGTGCCAGCAGCGTAGCTCTCAGCCCAGATACGCAGTATTTT	CASSVALSPDTQYF
TRBV27	NA	NA	TRBJ2-1	TGTGCCAGCAGAGCAAACGCGGATGAGCAGTTCTTC	CASRANADEQFF
TRBV4-1	NA	NA	TRBJ2-7	TGCGCCAGCAGCCAAGAAAGGACAGCCAACTCCTACGAGCAGTACTTC	CASSQERTANSYEQYF
TRBV7-9	NA	NA	TRBJ2-3	TGTGCCAGCAGCACACCCAGCTCCACAGATACGCAGTATTTT	CASSTPSSTDTQYF
TRBV28	NA	NA	TRBJ2-7	TGTGCCAGCAGTTTGGGGGATTACGAGCAGTACTTC	CASSLGDYEQYF
TRBV7-2	NA	NA	TRBJ1-4	TGTGCCAGCAGCCCCAGCCTACAGGGCCCTAATGAAAAACTGTTTTTT	CASSPSLQGPNEKLFF